Listed below are T cell receptor beta chains from one sample, sequenced in a study of OX40 agonist ivuxolimab in advanced cancers. The repertoire was sequenced with immunoSEQ multiplex PCR; TCRdb's copy has only in-frame clones and lacks some. The profile shows just over 60,000 clones, roughly 90% of them singletons. The source was CD4+ or CD8+ T cells sorted from blood, collected in a trial of the OX40 agonist ivuxolimab. These receptors came from an adult with an advanced solid tumor such as melanoma, head and neck, liver or kidney cancer. CDR3s include the opening cysteine and the closing phenylalanine or tryptophan. D genes are given only for firm matches. Only some rows state a clone size, as once, few, many or a class for expanded clones.

TRBJ1-1	TRBV19	.	.	14	CASIPGVLGTEAFF	TGTGCCAGTATCCCCGGGGTCCTGGGAACTGAAGCTTTCTTT
TRBJ1-2	TRBV6-1	TRBD1	.	13	CASTGTGGYGYTF	TGTGCCAGCACTGGGACAGGGGGCTATGGCTACACCTTC
TRBJ1-6	TRBV7-6	.	.	14	CASSSTGIDSPLHF	TGTGCCAGCAGCTCTACAGGGATTGATTCACCCCTCCACTTT
TRBJ1-3	TRBV18	.	.	14	CASSPGVPGNTIYF	TGTGCCAGCTCACCAGGGGTGCCTGGAAACACCATATATTTT
TRBJ1-1	TRBV5-1	.	.	14	CASSIGHPPPEAFF	TGCGCCAGCAGCATAGGACATCCCCCACCAGAAGCTTTCTTT
TRBJ2-7	TRBV6-5	TRBD2	once	15	CASSVLAGGFLEQYF	TGTGCCAGCAGTGTACTAGCGGGGGGGTTTTTGGAGCAGTACTTC
TRBJ1-2	TRBV2	.	.	10	CASSRGAYTF	TGTGCCAGCAGTCGAGGGGCGTACACCTTC
TRBJ2-5	TRBV6-5	.	.	13	CASSSREQETQYF	TGTGCCAGCAGCAGCAGGGAACAAGAGACCCAGTACTTC
TRBJ1-1	TRBV5-8	.	.	14	CASSLGSGDTEAFF	TGTGCCAGCAGCTTGGGATCTGGGGACACTGAAGCTTTCTTT
TRBJ2-7	TRBV19	TRBD1	.	15	CASSIGGQVGSEQYF	TGTGCCAGTAGTATTGGGGGACAGGTGGGATCCGAGCAGTACTTC
TRBJ2-7	TRBV11-3	TRBD1	.	15	CASSFGTGEIYEQYF	TGTGCCAGCAGCTTTGGGACAGGGGAGATCTACGAGCAGTACTTC
TRBJ1-1	TRBV5-6	.	.	13	CASSRTRNTEAFF	TGTGCCAGCAGCCGGACAAGGAACACTGAAGCTTTCTTT
TRBJ2-3	TRBV19	.	.	13	CASTTAPTDTQYF	TGTGCCAGTACCACTGCCCCCACAGATACGCAGTATTTT
TRBJ1-3	TRBV9	.	.	16	CASSVQGAEIGNTIYF	TGTGCCAGCAGCGTCCAGGGCGCCGAAATTGGAAACACCATATATTTT
TRBJ2-5	TRBV9	.	once	13	CASSVGPWKTQYF	TGTGCCAGCAGCGTAGGGCCCTGGAAGACCCAGTACTTC
TRBJ2-7	TRBV5-8	TRBD2	once	16	CASSQRGGVSSYEQYF	TGTGCCAGCAGTCAGCGGGGGGGAGTCAGCTCCTACGAGCAGTACTTC
TRBJ2-7	TRBV4-1	TRBD2	.	16	CASSQGLAGDPYEQYF	TGCGCCAGCAGCCAAGGACTAGCGGGGGATCCCTACGAGCAGTACTTC
TRBJ2-1	TRBV18	.	.	11	CASSLYNEQFF	TGTGCCAGCTCACTATACAATGAGCAGTTCTTC
TRBJ2-2	TRBV9	.	once	18	CASSPQFPGTIESGELFF	TGTGCCAGCAGCCCTCAATTTCCCGGGACCATCGAATCCGGGGAGCTGTTTTTT
TRBJ2-3	TRBV11-2	TRBD2	.	17	CASRSFSGRLNTDTQYF	TGTGCCAGCAGAAGCTTTAGCGGGAGGCTGAACACAGATACGCAGTATTTT
TRBJ2-5	TRBV21-1	.	.	22	CASSKVGGATCSIEPRPETQYF	TGTGCCAGCAGCAAAGTAGGCGGGGCGACTTGTTCAATTGAACCTCGCCCAGAGACCCAGTACTTC
TRBJ1-1	TRBV6-4	.	.	15	CASSERSGVGTEAFF	TGTGCCAGCAGTGAGCGGTCAGGGGTTGGGACTGAAGCTTTCTTT
TRBJ2-3	TRBV6-5	.	.	15	CASSYSGQSTDTQYF	TGTGCCAGCAGTTATAGCGGTCAAAGCACAGATACGCAGTATTTT
TRBJ1-2	TRBV5-4	.	.	14	CASSFPGLNYGYTF	TGTGCCAGCAGCTTTCCGGGACTAAACTATGGCTACACCTTC
TRBJ2-3	TRBV5-4	TRBD2	.	16	CASSPSLTSGTDTQYF	TGTGCCAGCAGCCCCAGCCTGACTAGCGGCACAGATACGCAGTATTTT
TRBJ2-2	TRBV9	TRBD1	.	14	CASSVSDRPGELFF	TGTGCCAGCAGCGTATCGGACAGGCCCGGGGAGCTGTTTTTT
TRBJ1-4	TRBV19	.	.	15	CASNSGSQYNEKLFF	TGTGCCAGTAACTCTGGGAGTCAGTATAATGAAAAACTGTTTTTT
TRBJ1-2	TRBV7-9	.	.	12	CASSVEAFGYTF	TGTGCCAGCAGCGTGGAGGCGTTCGGCTACACCTTC
TRBJ1-5	TRBV5-4	TRBD1	.	14	CASSRDRDTTPQHF	TGTGCCAGCAGCCGGGACAGGGATACGACGCCCCAGCATTTT
TRBJ2-1	TRBV7-3	.	.	14	CASSPTGPNNEQFF	TGTGCCAGCAGCCCCACGGGTCCCAACAATGAGCAGTTCTTC
TRBJ2-3	TRBV14	TRBD2	.	17	CASSQESGRLSTDTQYF	TGTGCCAGCAGCCAAGAAAGCGGGAGGTTAAGCACAGATACGCAGTATTTT
TRBJ2-1	TRBV5-1	.	.	15	CASSLDFSPYNEQFF	TGCGCCAGCAGCCTGGACTTTTCCCCTTACAATGAGCAGTTCTTC
TRBJ1-3	TRBV6-1	TRBD1	.	14	CASIQGAGGNTIYF	TGTGCCAGCATCCAGGGGGCTGGTGGAAACACCATATATTTT
TRBJ1-1	TRBV19	.	.	14	CASSIAQKGTEAFF	TGTGCCAGTAGTATAGCCCAAAAGGGCACTGAAGCTTTCTTT
TRBJ2-2	TRBV27	TRBD2	.	16	CASSLGEGRAGGELFF	TGTGCCAGCAGTTTGGGGGAGGGCAGGGCAGGCGGGGAGCTGTTTTTT
TRBJ2-7	TRBV5-1	.	.	15	CATKSDPGSGYEQYF	TGCGCCACCAAATCGGACCCAGGTAGCGGCTACGAGCAGTACTTC
TRBJ1-2	TRBV20-1	.	.	11	CSAPPGGGYTF	TGCAGTGCTCCACCGGGGGGGGGCTACACCTTC
TRBJ2-3	TRBV6-6	.	.	13	CASTRQGTDTQYF	TGTGCCAGCACCCGGCAGGGCACAGATACGCAGTATTTT
TRBJ2-3	TRBV18	.	.	15	CASSKDRVSTDTQYF	TGTGCCAGCTCGAAAGACAGAGTAAGCACAGATACGCAGTATTTT
TRBJ2-6	TRBV5-1	TRBD1	.	18	CASSPRQGAPPGANVLTF	TGCGCCAGCAGCCCTAGACAGGGGGCTCCCCCTGGGGCCAACGTCCTGACTTTC
TRBJ1-5	TRBV10-3	.	.	12	CATQTENQPQHF	TGTGCCACGCAGACAGAAAATCAGCCCCAGCATTTT
TRBJ2-7	TRBV6-1	.	.	14	CASSPDLYSYEQYF	TGTGCCAGCAGTCCGGACTTGTACTCCTACGAGCAGTACTTC
TRBJ2-7	TRBV18	.	.	15	CASSPPGHLFYEQYF	TGTGCCAGCTCACCTCCGGGCCATCTATTTTACGAGCAGTACTTC
TRBJ1-4	TRBV6-5	TRBD1	.	14	CASRRQGSLEKLFF	TGTGCCAGCAGACGACAGGGGTCCTTGGAAAAACTGTTTTTT
TRBJ1-3	TRBV6-5	.	.	14	CASSVDASGNTIYF	TGTGCCAGCAGTGTGGATGCCTCTGGAAACACCATATATTTT
TRBJ2-5	TRBV7-3	.	.	14	CASSLMGSQETQYF	TGTGCCAGCAGCTTAATGGGCAGTCAAGAGACCCAGTACTTC
TRBJ1-2	TRBV6-5	.	once	15	CASRDPDTAQSGYTF	TGTGCCAGCAGAGATCCAGACACGGCTCAAAGTGGCTACACCTTC